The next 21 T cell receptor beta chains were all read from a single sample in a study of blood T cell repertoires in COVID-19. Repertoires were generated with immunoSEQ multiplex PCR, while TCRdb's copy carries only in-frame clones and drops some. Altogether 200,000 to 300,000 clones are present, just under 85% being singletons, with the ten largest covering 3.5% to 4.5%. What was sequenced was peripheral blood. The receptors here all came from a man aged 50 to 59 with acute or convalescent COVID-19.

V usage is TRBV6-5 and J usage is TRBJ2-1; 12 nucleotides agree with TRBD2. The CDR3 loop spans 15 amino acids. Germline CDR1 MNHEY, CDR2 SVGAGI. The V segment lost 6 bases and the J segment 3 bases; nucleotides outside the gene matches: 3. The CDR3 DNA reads TGTGCCAGCAGCAAGACTAGCGGGAGCTACAATGAGCAGTTCTTC. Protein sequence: CASSKTSGSYNEQFF.

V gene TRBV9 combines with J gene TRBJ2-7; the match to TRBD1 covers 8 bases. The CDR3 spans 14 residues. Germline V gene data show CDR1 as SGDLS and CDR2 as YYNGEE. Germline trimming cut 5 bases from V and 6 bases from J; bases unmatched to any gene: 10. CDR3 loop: CASSLGTGTAEQYF. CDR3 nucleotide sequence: TGTGCCAGCAGTTTGGGGACAGGAACGGCCGAGCAGTACTTC. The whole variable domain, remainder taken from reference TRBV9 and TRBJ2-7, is DSGVTQTPKHLITATGQRVTLRCSPRSGDLSVYWYQQSLDQGLQFLIQYYNGEERAKGNILERFSAQQFPDLHSELNLSSLELGDSALYFCASSLGTGTAEQYFGPGTRLTVT.

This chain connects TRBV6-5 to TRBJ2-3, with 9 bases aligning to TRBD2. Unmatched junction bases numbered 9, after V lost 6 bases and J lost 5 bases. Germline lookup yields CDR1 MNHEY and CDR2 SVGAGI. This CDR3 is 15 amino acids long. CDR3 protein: CASSLSGGQGDTQYF. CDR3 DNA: TGTGCCAGCAGCTTGAGCGGGGGGCAAGGAGATACGCAGTATTTT.

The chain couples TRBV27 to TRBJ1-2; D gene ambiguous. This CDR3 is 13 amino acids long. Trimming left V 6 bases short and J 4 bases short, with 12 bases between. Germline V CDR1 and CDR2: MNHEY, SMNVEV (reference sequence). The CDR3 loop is CASSSGGAYGYTF. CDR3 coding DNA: TGTGCCAGCAGCTCCGGAGGAGCCTATGGCTACACCTTC.

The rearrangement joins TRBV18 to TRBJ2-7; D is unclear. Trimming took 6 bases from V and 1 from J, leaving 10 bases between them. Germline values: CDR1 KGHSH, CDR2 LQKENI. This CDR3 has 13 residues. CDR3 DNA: TGTGCCAGCTCCCCGCTGACTTCCTACGAGCAGTACTTC. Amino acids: CASSPLTSYEQYF. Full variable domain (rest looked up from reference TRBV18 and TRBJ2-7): NAGVMQNPRHLVRRRGQEARLRCSPMKGHSHVYWYRQLPEEGLKFMVYLQKENIIDESGMPKERFSAEFPKEGPSILRIQQVVRGDSAAYFCASSPLTSYEQYFGPGTRLTVT.

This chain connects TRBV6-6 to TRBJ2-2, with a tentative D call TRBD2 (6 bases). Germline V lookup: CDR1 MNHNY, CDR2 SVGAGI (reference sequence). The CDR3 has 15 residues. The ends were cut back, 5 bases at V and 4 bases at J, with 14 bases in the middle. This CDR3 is CASSRGSGPTGELFF. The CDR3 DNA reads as TGTGCCAGCAGTCGCGGAAGCGGGCCCACCGGGGAGCTGTTTTTT.

CDR3 sequence (DNA): TGTGCCAGCAGCTTAGTCGGGGGAAGTTTTAGCAATCAGCCCCAGCATTTT. Its translation is CASSLVGGSFSNQPQHF. The V and J genes are TRBV7-8 and TRBJ1-5; D is perhaps TRBD1 (5 bases). This CDR3 is built from 17 residues. The V end was cut by 1 base, the J end by 0 bases, with 13 bases between. The germline CDR1 and CDR2 sequences are SGHVS and FQNEAQ.

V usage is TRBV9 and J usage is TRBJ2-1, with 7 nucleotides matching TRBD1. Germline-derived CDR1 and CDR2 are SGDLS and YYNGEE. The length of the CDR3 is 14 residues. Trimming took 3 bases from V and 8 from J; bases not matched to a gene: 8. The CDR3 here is CASSAHPTGDEQFF. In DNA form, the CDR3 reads TGTGCCAGCAGCGCACACCCAACAGGGGATGAGCAGTTCTTC. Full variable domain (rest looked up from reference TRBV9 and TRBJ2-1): DSGVTQTPKHLITATGQRVTLRCSPRSGDLSVYWYQQSLDQGLQFLIQYYNGEERAKGNILERFSAQQFPDLHSELNLSSLELGDSALYFCASSAHPTGDEQFFGPGTRLTVL.

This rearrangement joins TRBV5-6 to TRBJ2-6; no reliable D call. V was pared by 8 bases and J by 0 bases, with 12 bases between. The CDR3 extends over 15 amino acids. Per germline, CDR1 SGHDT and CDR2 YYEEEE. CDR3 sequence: CASKPRSSGANVLTF. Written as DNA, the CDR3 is TGTGCCAGTAAGCCGAGGAGCTCTGGGGCCAACGTCCTGACTTTC. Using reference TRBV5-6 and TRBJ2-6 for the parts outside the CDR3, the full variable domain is DAGVTQSPTHLIKTRGQQVTLRCSPKSGHDTVSWYQQALGQGPQFIFQYYEEEERQRGNFPDRFSGHQFPNYSSELNVNALLLGDSALYLCASKPRSSGANVLTFGAGSRLTVL.

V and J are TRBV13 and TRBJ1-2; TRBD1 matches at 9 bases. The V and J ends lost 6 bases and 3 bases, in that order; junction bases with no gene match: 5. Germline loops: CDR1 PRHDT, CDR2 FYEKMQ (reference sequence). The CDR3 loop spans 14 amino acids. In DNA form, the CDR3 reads TGTGCCAGCAGATCAGACAGGGGGGACTATGGCTACACCTTC. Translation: CASRSDRGDYGYTF.

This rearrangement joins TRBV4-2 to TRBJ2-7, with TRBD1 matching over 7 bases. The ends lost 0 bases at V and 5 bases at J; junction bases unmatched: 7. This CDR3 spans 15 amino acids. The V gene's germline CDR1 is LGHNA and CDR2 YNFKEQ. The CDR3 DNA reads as TGTGCCAGCAGCCAAGATGCCGGGACAGAAGACGAGCAGTACTTC. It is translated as CASSQDAGTEDEQYF.

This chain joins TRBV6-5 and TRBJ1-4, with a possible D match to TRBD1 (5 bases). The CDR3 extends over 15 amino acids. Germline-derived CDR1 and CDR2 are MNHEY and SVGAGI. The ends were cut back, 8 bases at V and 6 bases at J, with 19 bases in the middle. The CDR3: CASLSGWGPYEKLFF. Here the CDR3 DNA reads TGTGCCAGCCTGTCGGGCTGGGGCCCATATGAAAAACTGTTTTTT.

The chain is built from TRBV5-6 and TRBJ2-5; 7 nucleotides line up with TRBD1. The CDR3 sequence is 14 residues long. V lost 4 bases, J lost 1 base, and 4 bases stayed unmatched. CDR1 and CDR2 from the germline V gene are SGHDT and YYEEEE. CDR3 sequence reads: CASSLGTVQETQYF. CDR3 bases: TGTGCCAGCAGCCTTGGGACAGTCCAAGAGACCCAGTACTTC.

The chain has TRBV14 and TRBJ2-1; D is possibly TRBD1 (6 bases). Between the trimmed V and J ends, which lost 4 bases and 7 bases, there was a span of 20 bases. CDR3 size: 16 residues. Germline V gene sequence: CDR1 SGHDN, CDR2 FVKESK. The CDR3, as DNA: TGTGCCAGCAGCCTGATCGGAGGCGACCAGGGGAATGAGCAGTTCTTC. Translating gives CASSLIGGDQGNEQFF. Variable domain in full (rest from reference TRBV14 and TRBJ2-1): EAGVTQFPSHSVIEKGQTVTLRCDPISGHDNLYWYRRVMGKEIKFLLHFVKESKQDESGMPNNRFLAERTGGTYSTLKVQPAELEDSGVYFCASSLIGGDQGNEQFFGPGTRLTVL.

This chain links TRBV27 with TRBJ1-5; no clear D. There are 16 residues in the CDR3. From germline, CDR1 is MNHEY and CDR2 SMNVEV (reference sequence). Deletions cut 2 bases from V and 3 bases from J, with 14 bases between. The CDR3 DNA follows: TGTGCCAGCAGTTTAGCGGGCGGAGGGAACAATCAGCCCCAGCATTTT. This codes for CASSLAGGGNNQPQHF.

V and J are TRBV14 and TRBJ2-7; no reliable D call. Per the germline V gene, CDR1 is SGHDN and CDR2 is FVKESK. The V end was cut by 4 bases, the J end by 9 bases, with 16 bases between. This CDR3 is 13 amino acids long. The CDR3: CASSRILSGGQYF. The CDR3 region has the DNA TGTGCCAGCAGCCGGATCCTGTCCGGCGGGCAGTACTTC.

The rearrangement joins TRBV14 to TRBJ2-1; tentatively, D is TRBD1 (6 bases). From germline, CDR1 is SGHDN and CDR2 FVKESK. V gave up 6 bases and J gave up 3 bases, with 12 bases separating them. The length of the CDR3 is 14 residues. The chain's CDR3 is CASSPGTYYNEQFF. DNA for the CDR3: TGTGCCAGCAGTCCCGGGACATACTACAATGAGCAGTTCTTC.

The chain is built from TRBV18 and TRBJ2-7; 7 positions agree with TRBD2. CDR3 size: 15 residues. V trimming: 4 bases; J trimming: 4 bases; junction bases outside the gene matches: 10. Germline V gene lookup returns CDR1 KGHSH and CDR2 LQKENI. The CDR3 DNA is TGTGCCAGCTCACACCCGGGGGAGGGGCCTTACGAGCAGTACTTC. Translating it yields CASSHPGEGPYEQYF.

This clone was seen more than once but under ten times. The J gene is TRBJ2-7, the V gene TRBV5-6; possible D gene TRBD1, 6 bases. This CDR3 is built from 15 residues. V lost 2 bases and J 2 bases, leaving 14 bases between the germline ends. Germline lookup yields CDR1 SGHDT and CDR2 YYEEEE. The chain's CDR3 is CASSFALQGPYEQYF. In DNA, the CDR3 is TGTGCCAGCAGCTTCGCGTTACAGGGACCCTACGAGCAGTACTTC.

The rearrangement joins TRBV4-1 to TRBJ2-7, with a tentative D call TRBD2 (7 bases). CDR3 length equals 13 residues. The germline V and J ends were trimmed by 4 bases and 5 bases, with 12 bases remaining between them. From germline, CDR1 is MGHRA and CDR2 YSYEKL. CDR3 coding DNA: TGCGCCAGCAGCCTTGGGGGGGGCGACGAGCAGTACTTC. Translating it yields CASSLGGGDEQYF.

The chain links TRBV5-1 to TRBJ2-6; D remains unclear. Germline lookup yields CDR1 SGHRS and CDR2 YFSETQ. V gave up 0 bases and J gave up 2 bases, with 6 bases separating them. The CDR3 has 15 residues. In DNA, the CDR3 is TGCGCCAGCAGCTTGGGCGGCGCTGGGGCCAACGTCCTGACTTTC. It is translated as CASSLGGAGANVLTF.